These T cell receptor beta chains were read from a single sample in a study of blood T cell repertoires in COVID-19. The table came from immunoSEQ multiplex PCR; TCRdb's copy has only in-frame clones and leaves some out. The table lists roughly 100,000 clones, roughly nine tenths of them singletons. The source material was peripheral blood. The receptors were gathered from a man between 50 and 59 years old in a cohort sampled during active COVID-19. Each CDR3 is given with its conserved first and last residue. D genes are given only for firm matches. Clone size is stated in some rows and not others, as once, few, many or a class when expanded.

D gene	V gene	clone size	J gene	CDR3 DNA	CDR3 protein
-	TRBV29-1	-	TRBJ1-1	TGCAGCGTGTCCATAACAGGGCGGAACACTGAAGCTTTCTTT	CSVSITGRNTEAFF
TRBD1	TRBV5-4	-	TRBJ1-1	TGTGCCAGCAGCCTACGGGGGGGGACAGGGGTGCAAGCTTTCTTT	CASSLRGGTGVQAFF
TRBD2	TRBV7-9	once	TRBJ2-5	TGTGCCAGCAGCTTAGGGTTAGCGGGGGACGAGGAGACCCAGTACTTC	CASSLGLAGDEETQYF
-	TRBV7-2	-	TRBJ1-1	TGTGCCAGCAGCTTAGGCTCTATTGGTGAAGCTTTCTTT	CASSLGSIGEAFF
TRBD1	TRBV6-5	-	TRBJ2-1	TGTGCCAGCAGCCGGGACAGGGGGTTCGATGAGCAGTTCTTC	CASSRDRGFDEQFF
-	TRBV5-8	once	TRBJ1-6	TGTGCCAGCAGCTTCCAGGGCAGCTCCTATAATTCACCCCTCCACTTT	CASSFQGSSYNSPLHF
-	TRBV14	-	TRBJ1-4	TGTGCCAGCAGCCGCGGGATTAATGAAAAACTGTTTTTT	CASSRGINEKLFF
-	TRBV11-2	-	TRBJ2-3	TGTGCCAGCAGCTTATGGGGGGGCGGCACAGATACGCAGTATTTT	CASSLWGGGTDTQYF
TRBD1	TRBV7-9	-	TRBJ2-3	TGTGCCAGCAGCCCCGGACAGGTAGATACGCAGTATTTT	CASSPGQVDTQYF
-	TRBV29-1	-	TRBJ2-1	TGCAGCCTGGGGCTGGCCGATGAGCAGTTCTTC	CSLGLADEQFF
TRBD2	TRBV12-3/TRBV12-4	-	TRBJ2-3	TGTGCCAGCAGGACTAGCGGGGGTAATACGCAGTATTTT	CASRTSGGNTQYF
TRBD2	TRBV6-2/TRBV6-3	-	TRBJ2-7	TGTGCCAGCAGCCTAGCGGGGGGGCCGCTTTCTCGGGAGCAGTACTTC	CASSLAGGPLSREQYF
TRBD2	TRBV19	-	TRBJ2-5	TGTGCCAGTCGCCCCCCGCGGGGGGCGGGGGGGGAGACCCAGTACTTC	CASRPPRGAGGETQYF
-	TRBV19	-	TRBJ1-1	TGTGCCAGTAGTATCCGGGGGGCGAGTGAAGCTTTCTTT	CASSIRGASEAFF
-	TRBV10-3	-	TRBJ2-1	TGTGCCACCAGACTAGGGGGGGCAGGCAATGAGCAGTTCTTC	CATRLGGAGNEQFF
TRBD2	TRBV3-1/TRBV3-2	-	TRBJ2-3	TGTGCCAGCAGCCACGGGACTAGCGGTTTCACAGATACGCAGTATTTT	CASSHGTSGFTDTQYF
-	TRBV3-1/TRBV3-2	few	TRBJ2-1	TGTGCCAGCAGCCAAGATTTGGTCCCTAGGGAGCAGTTCTTC	CASSQDLVPREQFF
-	TRBV11-3	-	TRBJ1-4	TGTGCCAGCAGCTTCGGGGACACCGCAACTAATGAAAAACTGTTTTTT	CASSFGDTATNEKLFF
TRBD1	TRBV7-9	once	TRBJ1-1	TGTGCCAGCAGCTTAGACAGGGGGACTAACACTGAAGCTTTCTTT	CASSLDRGTNTEAFF
TRBD2	TRBV5-1	-	TRBJ2-1	TGCGCCAGCAGCTTCCCGGCTAGCGGGCCTAACAATGAGCAGTTCTTC	CASSFPASGPNNEQFF
-	TRBV3-1/TRBV3-2	few	TRBJ2-4	TGTGCCAGCAGCCGGTCCGCCGGTGCACTAGCCAAAAACATTCAGTACTTC	CASSRSAGALAKNIQYF
-	TRBV6-5	-	TRBJ2-3	TGTGCCAGCAGTCGGGACACCGGCACAGATACGCAGTATTTT	CASSRDTGTDTQYF
TRBD1	TRBV29-1	-	TRBJ2-7	TGCAGCGTTGATGCAGGGGGCTCCGAGCAGTACTTC	CSVDAGGSEQYF
TRBD2	TRBV27	-	TRBJ2-3	TGTGCCAGCAGTTTCCTAGCGGGGGCGTCCACAGATACGCAGTATTTT	CASSFLAGASTDTQYF
TRBD1	TRBV7-6	-	TRBJ1-2	TGTGCCAGCAGCCAGGGGACAGGGGGCGCGGGTGGCTACACCTTC	CASSQGTGGAGGYTF
TRBD2	TRBV29-1	-	TRBJ2-1	TGCAGCGGCGGGGTAGCGGGGGAAGGAGAGCAGTTCTTC	CSGGVAGEGEQFF
-	TRBV14	-	TRBJ1-1	TGTGCCAGCAGCCAAGCTGGGGGGACTGAAGCTTTCTTT	CASSQAGGTEAFF
TRBD2	TRBV9	-	TRBJ2-1	TGTGCCAGCAGCGTAGAGTTGCGGGGGGGCCAAAATGAGCAGTTCTTC	CASSVELRGGQNEQFF
-	TRBV7-9	-	TRBJ2-5	TGTGCCAGCAGCCACTTTCAAGAGACCCAGTACTTC	CASSHFQETQYF
TRBD1	TRBV5-4	-	TRBJ1-2	TGTGCCAGCAGCACAGAGCGGGACAGGGGACTCTATGGCTACACCTTC	CASSTERDRGLYGYTF
-	TRBV7-9	-	TRBJ1-2	TGTGCCAGCAGCTTAGCGCAGGCTGGCTACACCTTC	CASSLAQAGYTF
-	TRBV5-8	-	TRBJ2-5	TGTGCCAGCAGCTTGGGGAGGTCGGACAGACCGCAAGAGACCCAGTACTTC	CASSLGRSDRPQETQYF
TRBD2	TRBV5-1	-	TRBJ2-3	TGCGCCAGCAGCTTGGAGCGGGGCGGGGTTTGGACAAGAGCGCAGTATTTT	CASSLERGGVWTRAQYF
TRBD1	TRBV13	once	TRBJ1-2	TGTGCCAGCAGCATGGGGACAGGGGCCGATGGCTACACCTTC	CASSMGTGADGYTF
-	TRBV7-6	-	TRBJ2-2	TGTGCCAGCAGCCTGCGTTCGAACACCGGGGAGCTGTTTTTT	CASSLRSNTGELFF
TRBD1	TRBV6-5	-	TRBJ2-7	TGTGCCAGCACCGAAGACAGGGGGAAGTACGAGCAGTACTTC	CASTEDRGKYEQYF
TRBD2	TRBV20-1	-	TRBJ2-1	TGCAGTGCTAGACTAGCGGGGGGTTTGATCTTC	CSARLAGGLIF
TRBD1	TRBV2	-	TRBJ2-2	TGTGCCAGCAGTGGACAGGGGGCGGCGAACACCGGGGAGCTGTTTTTT	CASSGQGAANTGELFF
TRBD1	TRBV29-1	-	TRBJ2-5	TGCAGCGTTGAACCGACAGGGGGCGGCCAGACCCAGTACTTC	CSVEPTGGGQTQYF
TRBD1	TRBV5-6	-	TRBJ1-5	TGTGCCAGCAGCTTGGCCGGAGGGGGCTTGGGTCAGCCCCAGCATTTT	CASSLAGGGLGQPQHF
TRBD1	TRBV5-1	-	TRBJ2-3	TGCGCCAGCAGCTTGAGGGGGCCAACCGATACGCAGTATTTT	CASSLRGPTDTQYF
-	TRBV11-1	-	TRBJ2-3	TGTGCCAGCAGCTTAGCGTCCACTAGCAGGACCTCAGATACGCAGTATTTT	CASSLASTSRTSDTQYF
-	TRBV4-1	-	TRBJ1-4	TGCGCCAGCAGCCGAGAAGGACACCTAGCAACTAATGAAAAACTGTTTTTT	CASSREGHLATNEKLFF
TRBD1	TRBV5-1	-	TRBJ1-2	TGCGCCAGCAGCTTGGGTGAGGGGACAGGGTACACCTTC	CASSLGEGTGYTF
TRBD1	TRBV9	-	TRBJ1-1	TGTGCCAGCAGGGAGACAGGGGGCATAGGTGACACTGAAGCTTTCTTT	CASRETGGIGDTEAFF
-	TRBV11-1	-	TRBJ1-6	TGTGCCAGCAGCTTACAACCAGGGCCCACGGCTTTGACCCTCCACTTT	CASSLQPGPTALTLHF
-	TRBV5-1	-	TRBJ2-2	TGCGCCAGCAGCTTGGGGGGGCCGAGGAGCGGGGAGCTGTTTTTT	CASSLGGPRSGELFF
TRBD1	TRBV5-1	-	TRBJ1-2	TGCGCCAGCAGCCAGTACGACAGGGGCTATGGCTACACCTTC	CASSQYDRGYGYTF